The 5 T cell receptor beta chains reported below all come from one sample, sequenced in a study of T-cell memory formation after mild COVID-19. Using its own MiXCR run on the 5' RACE reads, TCRdb lists one record per CDR3 protein. The sample includes 250,000 to 350,000 distinct CDR3 sequences, 15% to 20% of them seen just once. Sequencing used PBMCs or a T cell subset sorted from them (not recorded which). All receptors derive from a man between 18 and 29 years old who had mild COVID-19 (a few samples of this study predate the infection). Cell type and time point are not known.

This clonotype was counted between two and nine times. The chain links TRBV29-1 to TRBJ1-2, with D hard to call. Germline CDR1 reads SQVTM; CDR2 reads ANQGSEA. The CDR3 is made up of 14 amino acids. The V gene lost 2 bases and the J gene lost 4 bases, with 14 bases spanning the gap. The CDR3: CSVEPRTGTYGYTF. CDR3 in DNA: TGCAGCGTTGAACCACGGACCGGAACCTATGGCTACACCTTC.

This clonotype turned up a few times. V usage is TRBV4-3 and J usage is TRBJ2-1; 7 nucleotides agree with TRBD1. Trimming took 0 bases from V and 4 from J; bases not matched to a gene: 3. Per the germline V gene, CDR1 is LGHNA and CDR2 is YSLEER. The CDR3 totals 15 residues. The CDR3 DNA follows: TGCGCCAGCAGCCAAGAGGGACAGTCTTACAATGAGCAGTTCTTC. Translated, it gives CASSQEGQSYNEQFF.

This clonotype was seen many times. The CDR3 protein is CSVPTTGTDTQYF. The CDR3, as DNA: TGCAGTGTCCCGACTACTGGCACAGATACGCAGTATTTT. V and J are TRBV20-1 and TRBJ2-3, with D tentatively TRBD2 (5 bases). Deletions cut 7 bases from V and 1 base from J, with 12 bases between. There are 13 residues in the CDR3. Germline V lookup: CDR1 DFQATT, CDR2 SNEGSKA (reference sequence).

This clonotype came up a few times. This chain uses TRBV20-1 with TRBJ2-7; tentative D call: TRBD1 (6 bases). From germline, CDR1 is DFQATT and CDR2 SNEGSKA (reference sequence). CDR3 length equals 13 residues. V was trimmed by 5 bases and J by 0 bases, leaving 11 bases between them. The chain's CDR3 is CSAGSGDSYEQYF. The CDR3 nucleotides are TGCAGTGCTGGCTCAGGGGACTCCTACGAGCAGTACTTC.

The CDR3 region has the DNA TGCGCCAGCAGCTTGGACCCTTACGGTTTCGGCTCCAATCAGCCCCAGCATTTT. It yields the protein CASSLDPYGFGSNQPQHF. This chain links TRBV5-1 with TRBJ1-5, with D uncertain. This CDR3 is 18 amino acids long. V was pared by 0 bases and J by 3 bases, with 19 bases between. Germline V gene data show CDR1 as SGHRS and CDR2 as YFSETQ.